This T cell receptor beta chain derives from a study of preoperative IRX-2 immunotherapy in early breast cancer (dated by TCRdb to between 2019 and 2020). Sample treatment or condition, as interpreted from the label and publication: preoperative locoregional IRX-2 cytokine immunotherapy. The samples were obtained from a phase Ib study that tested preoperative, locoregional IRX-2 cytokine immunotherapy meant to prime immune responses. The donors were early-stage breast cancer patients who were given IRX-2 prior to surgery. Library construction relied on the immunoSEQ multiplex PCR assay. The clones in this table, taken by TCRdb from immuneACCESS, are in-frame only. Not every clone is retained; where verified, under half of the shortfall comes from an unresolved V gene, and the cause of the rest is unknown. The sample table records about 23,000 clones; more than 80% of these occur just once. The ten largest account for approximately 9% of the sample.

CDR1 is given as SGDLS and CDR2 as YYNGEE, both from the germline V gene. The V and J ends are trimmed by 0 bases and 3 bases, leaving 13 bases between them. The CDR3, from cysteine to phenylalanine, totals 16 residues. Only CDR3 DNA remains: 48 bases, in frame from the first base. About this clone: Its antigen has not been determined. The sample holds no much larger clone one base away, and base qualities are not on file.

The V and J segments used are TRBV9 and TRBJ1-3, with a tentative D gene TRBD1 over 6 matching bases. The sequence came from a human donor with breast cancer. The source material was tumor tissue, sampled after IRX-2 immunotherapy. The CDR3 amino acid sequence is: CASSVAPTGFGNTIYF. The DNA reads TGTGCCAGCAGCGTAGCCCCCACAGGGTTTGGAAACACCATATATTTT.